The rows below give T cell receptor beta chains drawn from one sample of a study of CD8 T cells in Susac syndrome. MiXCR was run by TCRdb on the immunoSEQ multiplex PCR reads, yielding one entry per CDR3 protein. The sample includes some 150,000 distinct CDR3 sequences, over 95% of them seen just once. Sequencing was carried out using CD8+ T cells from PBMCs. The origin of the receptors is a human donor with multiple sclerosis. CDR3s include the opening cysteine and the closing phenylalanine or tryptophan. D genes are given only for firm matches. The size entry is marked missing in some rows and otherwise reads once, few, many or a size class.

V	J	size	D	CDR3	DNA
TRBV30	TRBJ1-6	NA	NA	CARVDGYNSPLHF	TGTGCCCGGGTGGACGGGTATAATTCACCCCTCCACTTT
TRBV11-2	TRBJ2-7	NA	NA	CASSTDVEPEQYF	TGTGCCAGCAGCACCGATGTTGAACCTGAGCAGTACTTC
TRBV3-1	TRBJ2-5	NA	TRBD2	CASSQEGGEETQYF	TGTGCCAGCAGCCAAGAGGGAGGGGAAGAGACCCAGTACTTC
TRBV30	TRBJ2-1	NA	NA	CAWSVSVWENEQFF	TGTGCCTGGAGTGTATCGGTCTGGGAAAATGAGCAGTTCTTC
TRBV19	TRBJ1-1	few	TRBD1	CASSLGQGMNTEAFF	TGTGCCAGTAGTCTAGGACAGGGGATGAACACTGAAGCTTTCTTT
TRBV27	TRBJ2-7	NA	NA	CASSLRGGVSEQYF	TGTGCCAGCAGTCTTCGAGGGGGAGTTTCCGAGCAGTACTTC
TRBV7-9	TRBJ2-7	NA	NA	CASSPSASYEQYF	TGTGCCAGCAGCCCCTCGGCATCCTACGAGCAGTACTTC
TRBV5-1	TRBJ1-2	NA	NA	CASSWGIGVKSYGYTF	TGCGCCAGCAGCTGGGGAATCGGCGTGAAAAGCTATGGCTACACCTTC
TRBV7-9	TRBJ2-1	NA	NA	CASSLVSRGGNEQFF	TGTGCCAGCAGCTTAGTCAGTCGTGGGGGCAATGAGCAGTTCTTC
TRBV7-3	TRBJ2-5	NA	TRBD1	CASSHTGGQETQYF	TGTGCCAGCAGCCATACAGGGGGCCAAGAGACCCAGTACTTC
TRBV7-3	TRBJ2-5	NA	NA	CASSLSALEETQYF	TGTGCCAGCAGCTTAAGTGCGCTCGAAGAGACCCAGTACTTC
TRBV30	TRBJ2-1	few	NA	CAWSGAGEQFF	TGTGCCTGGAGTGGAGCAGGGGAGCAGTTCTTC
TRBV20-1	TRBJ1-1	NA	NA	CSATQGLHTEAFF	TGCAGTGCCACCCAGGGGCTACACACTGAAGCTTTCTTT
TRBV30	TRBJ1-1	NA	NA	CAWSFTGGSEAFF	TGTGCCTGGAGTTTTACTGGGGGCTCTGAAGCTTTCTTT
TRBV9	TRBJ2-3	NA	NA	CASSGGTLDTQYF	TGTGCCAGCAGCGGGGGGACACTAGATACGCAGTATTTT
TRBV4-1	TRBJ1-2	NA	NA	CASSQEDSPANYGYTF	TGCGCCAGCAGCCAAGAGGACAGTCCTGCTAACTATGGCTACACCTTC
TRBV9	TRBJ2-1	NA	TRBD1	CASSGRSGGEGNEQFF	TGTGCCAGCAGCGGACGATCAGGGGGCGAGGGGAATGAGCAGTTCTTC
TRBV9	TRBJ1-1	NA	NA	CASSVADMNTEAFF	TGTGCCAGCAGCGTAGCCGATATGAACACTGAAGCTTTCTTT
TRBV6-1	TRBJ1-2	NA	NA	CASSGAGMTNYGYTF	TGTGCCAGCAGTGGTGCAGGAATGACTAACTATGGCTACACCTTC
TRBV20-1	TRBJ2-5	NA	NA	CSARDLRGEETQYF	TGCAGTGCTAGAGATCTTAGGGGGGAAGAGACCCAGTACTTC
TRBV18	TRBJ2-1	NA	TRBD1	CASSPDRVGWNEQFF	TGTGCCAGCTCACCAGACAGGGTGGGTTGGAATGAGCAGTTCTTC
TRBV12-3/TRBV12-4	TRBJ1-2	NA	NA	CASTTPTGLRNYGYTF	TGTGCCAGCACGACACCCACAGGGCTGAGGAACTATGGCTACACCTTC
TRBV27	TRBJ2-1	NA	TRBD1	CASSWRPGQGTYEQFF	TGTGCCAGCAGTTGGCGACCGGGACAGGGAACATATGAGCAGTTCTTC
TRBV29-1	TRBJ1-1	NA	NA	CSAGEWNTEAFF	TGCAGCGCCGGAGAGTGGAACACTGAAGCTTTCTTT
TRBV24-1	TRBJ2-1	NA	NA	CATSDGAGDWNEQFF	TGTGCCACCAGTGATGGGGCAGGGGATTGGAATGAGCAGTTCTTC
TRBV6-2/TRBV6-3	TRBJ2-5	NA	NA	CASRDGGLQETQYF	TGTGCCAGCAGGGACGGTGGACTACAAGAGACCCAGTACTTC
TRBV2	TRBJ2-1	NA	TRBD2	CASNPGTSNNEQFF	TGTGCCAGCAACCCCGGGACTAGCAACAATGAGCAGTTCTTC
TRBV4-1	TRBJ2-3	NA	NA	CASSPVMVGSSDTQYF	TGCGCCAGCAGCCCCGTGATGGTAGGGTCGTCAGATACGCAGTATTTT
TRBV13	TRBJ2-7	NA	TRBD1	CASSPGTGSIHEQYF	TGTGCCAGCAGCCCAGGGACAGGGTCGATTCACGAGCAGTACTTC
TRBV7-9	TRBJ1-5	NA	NA	CASSLDSANQPQHF	TGTGCCAGCAGCTTAGACAGTGCAAATCAGCCCCAGCATTTT
TRBV29-1	TRBJ1-1	NA	NA	CSVLPAMNTEAFF	TGCAGCGTTCTTCCCGCAATGAACACTGAAGCTTTCTTT
TRBV11-2	TRBJ1-1	NA	NA	CASSLTTGPNTEAFF	TGTGCCAGCAGCTTAACCACCGGGCCGAACACTGAAGCTTTCTTT
TRBV20-1	TRBJ1-3	NA	NA	CSARDPEGNRNTIYF	TGCAGTGCTAGAGATCCTGAGGGAAACCGAAACACCATATATTTT
TRBV4-1	TRBJ2-1	few	NA	CASSQGGNEQFF	TGTGCCAGCAGCCAGGGGGGCAATGAGCAGTTCTTC
TRBV6-2/TRBV6-3	TRBJ1-1	NA	TRBD1	CASSYARDRPDTEAFF	TGTGCCAGCAGTTATGCGCGGGACAGACCGGACACTGAAGCTTTCTTT
TRBV29-1	TRBJ1-4	NA	NA	CSDTKASDPRELFF	TGCAGCGATACCAAGGCTTCGGACCCCCGGGAACTGTTTTTT
TRBV12-3/TRBV12-4	TRBJ2-1	NA	TRBD2	CASSFGTINEQFF	TGTGCCAGCAGTTTTGGGACTATCAATGAGCAGTTCTTC
TRBV30	TRBJ2-1	NA	TRBD1	CAWSPGQTEQFF	TGTGCCTGGTCACCGGGACAGACTGAGCAGTTCTTC
TRBV4-1	TRBJ1-2	NA	TRBD1	CASSPQAGQGLYGYTF	TGCGCCAGCAGCCCACAAGCGGGACAGGGGTTATATGGCTACACCTTC
TRBV15	TRBJ2-1	NA	TRBD2	CATSSSGGGFDEQFF	TGTGCCACCAGCAGTAGCGGGGGGGGTTTCGATGAGCAGTTCTTC
TRBV30	TRBJ1-2	NA	NA	CAGDGYTF	TGCGCCGGCGACGGCTACACCTTC
TRBV19	TRBJ1-1	once	NA	CASTRTANTEAFF	TGTGCCAGTACTCGGACGGCCAACACTGAAGCTTTCTTT
TRBV2	TRBJ1-1	NA	NA	CASSLKFGLRAEAFF	TGTGCCAGCAGTCTGAAGTTTGGGTTGCGGGCTGAAGCTTTCTTT
TRBV29-1	TRBJ1-4	NA	TRBD1	CSVGDRELFF	TGCAGCGTCGGGGACAGAGAACTGTTTTTT
TRBV4-2	TRBJ2-5	NA	NA	CASSQDTGGFQETQYF	TGTGCCAGCAGCCAAGATACGGGGGGCTTCCAAGAGACCCAGTACTTC
TRBV7-9	TRBJ1-1	NA	NA	CASSPVRAFF	TGTGCCAGCAGCCCTGTTAGAGCTTTCTTT
TRBV29-1	TRBJ2-5	NA	NA	CSVVDPSGTQYF	TGCAGCGTTGTGGACCCGTCGGGGACCCAGTACTTC
TRBV30	TRBJ2-3	once	NA	CAWTPGYGDTQYF	TGTGCCTGGACACCGGGGTATGGCGATACGCAGTATTTT